A selection of T cell receptor beta chains follows, all from one sample in a study of T cell responses to AZD1222 COVID-19 vaccine. Libraries were prepared by immunoSEQ multiplex PCR; TCRdb keeps only in-frame clonotypes and omits some of them. Of around 100,000 clones in the sample, around 90% were seen once. The source was peripheral blood, collected on day 0 of AZD1222 vaccination. These receptors were collected from an adult in good health. The CDR3 runs from the conserved cysteine through the conserved F or W. The D gene is left open where the match is weak. Size is stated for part of the rows, as once, few or many counts, or as a class when the clone is expanded.

V gene: TRBV6-5
J gene: TRBJ2-1
D gene: .
clone size: .
CDR3 DNA: TGTGCCAGCAGTTACTCTCCCAGCGGAGGGGACAATGAGCAGTTCTTC
CDR3 protein: CASSYSPSGGDNEQFF

V gene: TRBV7-9
J gene: TRBJ2-1
D gene: .
clone size: .
CDR3 DNA: TGTGCCAGCAGCTTTGGGGCCCAACAGGGCCTGGGTGAGCAGTTCTTC
CDR3 protein: CASSFGAQQGLGEQFF

V gene: TRBV15
J gene: TRBJ1-1
D gene: TRBD1
clone size: .
CDR3 DNA: TGTGCCACCAGCAGAGATCCAGGGGGACATTTGAACACTGAAGCTTTCTTT
CDR3 protein: CATSRDPGGHLNTEAFF

V gene: TRBV11-3
J gene: TRBJ2-3
D gene: TRBD1
clone size: few
CDR3 DNA: TGTGCCACCCAGACAGGGGAAAGCACAGATACGCAGTATTTT
CDR3 protein: CATQTGESTDTQYF

V gene: TRBV30
J gene: TRBJ1-5
D gene: TRBD1
clone size: once
CDR3 DNA: TGTGCCTCCAACCATGGGACAGATAGCAATCAGCCCCAGCATTTT
CDR3 protein: CASNHGTDSNQPQHF

V gene: TRBV5-1
J gene: TRBJ1-1
D gene: .
clone size: .
CDR3 DNA: TGCGCCAGCAGCATGGCAGAATTGGAAGCTTTCTTT
CDR3 protein: CASSMAELEAFF

V gene: TRBV7-9
J gene: TRBJ1-2
D gene: .
clone size: .
CDR3 DNA: TGTGCCAGCAGCCCAATTTCCCGAAACCTGGGTGGCTACACCTTC
CDR3 protein: CASSPISRNLGGYTF

V gene: TRBV9
J gene: TRBJ2-4
D gene: TRBD1
clone size: once
CDR3 DNA: TGTGCCAGCAGCCCACAGGGGGAAGGGTTTGTTACTCAGTACTTC
CDR3 protein: CASSPQGEGFVTQYF

V gene: TRBV2
J gene: TRBJ1-2
D gene: TRBD1
clone size: .
CDR3 DNA: TGTGCCAGCAGGAGAGCCGGACAGGGGTTTAGGGGCTACACCTTC
CDR3 protein: CASRRAGQGFRGYTF

V gene: TRBV6-1
J gene: TRBJ1-4
D gene: .
clone size: .
CDR3 DNA: TGTGCCAGCAGTGAACGGGGGATAACTAATGAAAAACTGTTTTTT
CDR3 protein: CASSERGITNEKLFF

V gene: TRBV27
J gene: TRBJ1-1
D gene: .
clone size: .
CDR3 DNA: TGTGCCAGCAGTTTACGACCCCCGCGGGCGAACACTGAAGCTTTCTTT
CDR3 protein: CASSLRPPRANTEAFF

V gene: TRBV7-9
J gene: TRBJ1-2
D gene: .
clone size: once
CDR3 DNA: TGTGCCAGCAGCTTAGCTGGGGAAGGAGGCTACACCTTC
CDR3 protein: CASSLAGEGGYTF

V gene: TRBV5-1
J gene: TRBJ1-1
D gene: TRBD1
clone size: .
CDR3 DNA: TGCGCCAGCAGCTTGGAGACAGGGAGCACTGAAGCTTTCTTT
CDR3 protein: CASSLETGSTEAFF

V gene: TRBV19
J gene: TRBJ1-2
D gene: .
clone size: once
CDR3 DNA: TGTGCCAGTAGTATTGCCGGGACAAGAGTTTCGAACACCTTC
CDR3 protein: CASSIAGTRVSNTF

V gene: TRBV6-5
J gene: TRBJ1-2
D gene: .
clone size: .
CDR3 DNA: TGTGCCAGCAGTTCCCATTCCGGGCCCTTTGAGTACACCTTC
CDR3 protein: CASSSHSGPFEYTF

V gene: TRBV2
J gene: TRBJ1-2
D gene: .
clone size: once
CDR3 DNA: TGTGCCAGCGATCGGTCTAACTATGGCTACACCTTC
CDR3 protein: CASDRSNYGYTF

V gene: TRBV3-1/TRBV3-2
J gene: TRBJ2-3
D gene: .
clone size: .
CDR3 DNA: TGTGCCAGCAGCCCACCCGGGACATACACAGATACGCAGTATTTT
CDR3 protein: CASSPPGTYTDTQYF

V gene: TRBV5-5
J gene: TRBJ2-7
D gene: .
clone size: .
CDR3 DNA: TGTGCCAGCAGCTTCCTTTACGAGCAGTACTTC
CDR3 protein: CASSFLYEQYF

V gene: TRBV28
J gene: TRBJ2-7
D gene: .
clone size: .
CDR3 DNA: TGTGCCAGCAGTTTAACATACGAGCAGTACTTC
CDR3 protein: CASSLTYEQYF

V gene: TRBV29-1
J gene: TRBJ1-1
D gene: .
clone size: .
CDR3 DNA: TGCAGCGTTGTGGCCAGGGTCCTAATGAACACTGAAGCTTTCTTT
CDR3 protein: CSVVARVLMNTEAFF

V gene: TRBV5-1
J gene: TRBJ1-1
D gene: TRBD1
clone size: .
CDR3 DNA: TGCGCCAGCAGCGCGGGACAGACGGAAGCTTTCTTT
CDR3 protein: CASSAGQTEAFF

V gene: TRBV5-6
J gene: TRBJ1-2
D gene: .
clone size: once
CDR3 DNA: TGTGCCAGCAGCAAGAGGCAGGGGCATGGCTACACCTTC
CDR3 protein: CASSKRQGHGYTF

V gene: TRBV2
J gene: TRBJ2-1
D gene: TRBD1
clone size: .
CDR3 DNA: TGTGCCAGCAGTTTAGGACAGGGGCCGCTCCTGCAGTTCTTC
CDR3 protein: CASSLGQGPLLQFF

V gene: TRBV27
J gene: TRBJ2-4
D gene: .
clone size: .
CDR3 DNA: TGTGCCAGCAGTCCCTCAGGGGGGAGAAACATTCAGTACTTC
CDR3 protein: CASSPSGGRNIQYF

V gene: TRBV7-3
J gene: TRBJ1-5
D gene: .
clone size: .
CDR3 DNA: TGTGCCAGCAGCTTGGACATCGAACAGCCCCAGCATTTT
CDR3 protein: CASSLDIEQPQHF

V gene: TRBV6-5
J gene: TRBJ1-1
D gene: .
clone size: .
CDR3 DNA: TGTGCCAGCAGTTACCCAAACTTGAACACTGAAGCTTTCTTT
CDR3 protein: CASSYPNLNTEAFF

V gene: TRBV7-9
J gene: TRBJ1-1
D gene: .
clone size: .
CDR3 DNA: TGTGCCAGCACCCGCGGGGTGTTGAACACTGAAGCTTTCTTT
CDR3 protein: CASTRGVLNTEAFF

V gene: TRBV25-1
J gene: TRBJ2-3
D gene: .
clone size: .
CDR3 DNA: TGTGCCAGCAGTGACGGCGTGGACAGCACAGATACGCAGTATTTT
CDR3 protein: CASSDGVDSTDTQYF

V gene: TRBV4-1
J gene: TRBJ1-2
D gene: .
clone size: .
CDR3 DNA: TGCGCCAGCAGACCATTGGAATTGGGTGGCTATGGCTACACCTTC
CDR3 protein: CASRPLELGGYGYTF

V gene: TRBV19
J gene: TRBJ2-3
D gene: .
clone size: .
CDR3 DNA: TGTGCCAGTAGTATAGAAGAAGGGGCAGGAGATACGCAGTATTTT
CDR3 protein: CASSIEEGAGDTQYF

V gene: TRBV5-1
J gene: TRBJ2-2
D gene: .
clone size: once
CDR3 DNA: TGCGCCAGCAGCTTGAGGGATAGCCAGGGGGGCACCGGGGAGCTGTTTTTT
CDR3 protein: CASSLRDSQGGTGELFF

V gene: TRBV7-8
J gene: TRBJ1-5
D gene: .
clone size: .
CDR3 DNA: TGTGCCAGCAGCTTAGATCGGGACGGCCAGCCCCAGCATTTT
CDR3 protein: CASSLDRDGQPQHF

V gene: TRBV5-1
J gene: TRBJ1-3
D gene: .
clone size: .
CDR3 DNA: TGCGCCAGCAGCCCTAGACAGGTTGGAGCTACTGGAAACACCATATATTTT
CDR3 protein: CASSPRQVGATGNTIYF

V gene: TRBV12-3/TRBV12-4
J gene: TRBJ1-4
D gene: .
clone size: once
CDR3 DNA: TGTGCCAGCAGGCAAGGGGGGGGCGGAAAACTGTTTTTT
CDR3 protein: CASRQGGGGKLFF

V gene: TRBV10-3
J gene: TRBJ2-7
D gene: .
clone size: .
CDR3 DNA: TGTGCCATCAGTGAGTGGGAAGGGTCCGAGCAGTACTTC
CDR3 protein: CAISEWEGSEQYF

V gene: TRBV7-3
J gene: TRBJ2-7
D gene: TRBD2
clone size: .
CDR3 DNA: TGTGCCAGCAGCCCCCACGGGGGGGGCCGCGAGCAGTACTTC
CDR3 protein: CASSPHGGGREQYF

V gene: TRBV28
J gene: TRBJ1-2
D gene: .
clone size: once
CDR3 DNA: TGTGCCAGCAGTTTAGGGGAGCGGGCAGCTAACTATGGCTACACCTTC
CDR3 protein: CASSLGERAANYGYTF

V gene: TRBV6-6
J gene: TRBJ1-2
D gene: .
clone size: .
CDR3 DNA: TGTGCCAGCAGTTACTCTCTGCAGGGTAACTATGGCTACACCTTC
CDR3 protein: CASSYSLQGNYGYTF

V gene: TRBV28
J gene: TRBJ1-1
D gene: TRBD1
clone size: .
CDR3 DNA: TGTGCCAGCAGTGAGGGACAGACCCTCGCGGCTTTCTTT
CDR3 protein: CASSEGQTLAAFF

V gene: TRBV5-1
J gene: TRBJ2-7
D gene: TRBD2
clone size: .
CDR3 DNA: TGCGCCAGCAGCTCCCCCATCAGCGGGGGACGCCCCTCCTACGAGCAGTACTTC
CDR3 protein: CASSSPISGGRPSYEQYF

V gene: TRBV2
J gene: TRBJ1-2
D gene: .
clone size: .
CDR3 DNA: TGTGCCAGCAGTGAAAGGGGTTATGGCTACACCTTC
CDR3 protein: CASSERGYGYTF

V gene: TRBV18
J gene: TRBJ1-2
D gene: .
clone size: .
CDR3 DNA: TGTGCCAGCTCACCGGCCAGGGATTACTATGGCTACACCTTC
CDR3 protein: CASSPARDYYGYTF

V gene: TRBV11-1
J gene: TRBJ1-6
D gene: .
clone size: .
CDR3 DNA: TGTGCCAGCAGCATGGGGGCGTCCTTGGATTCACCCCTCCACTTT
CDR3 protein: CASSMGASLDSPLHF

V gene: TRBV7-3
J gene: TRBJ2-2
D gene: TRBD1
clone size: .
CDR3 DNA: TGTGCCAGCAGCTTAAATGAGGGGGCGATCGGGGAGCTGTTTTTT
CDR3 protein: CASSLNEGAIGELFF

V gene: TRBV11-2
J gene: TRBJ2-3
D gene: TRBD1
clone size: .
CDR3 DNA: TGTGCCAGTAAAACAGGACAGGGGGGCACAGATACGCAGTATTTT
CDR3 protein: CASKTGQGGTDTQYF